A single sample gave rise to the 7 T cell receptor beta chains below, sequenced in a study of blood T cell repertoires in COVID-19. TCRdb's table, derived via immunoSEQ multiplex PCR, lists solely in-frame clones and lacks some. The sample lists a few hundred thousand clones; roughly 85% were seen once. The source material was PBMCs or T cells enriched from blood (not recorded which). All receptors come from a man younger than 40 who had recovered from COVID-19.

The V call is TRBV9, the J call TRBJ2-1; 8 bases are shared with TRBD2. This CDR3 comprises 16 residues. V gave up 4 bases and J gave up 1 base; unmatched junction bases: 7. Germline V gene lookup returns CDR1 SGDLS and CDR2 YYNGEE. The CDR3 loop is CASSTHGGASYNEQFF. The CDR3 DNA follows: TGTGCCAGCAGCACACACGGGGGGGCGTCCTACAATGAGCAGTTCTTC.

The chain uses TRBV9 and TRBJ2-3; TRBD2 aligns across 10 bases. CDR1 is SGDLS, CDR2 YYNGEE, per germline. V was pared by 3 bases and J by 2 bases, with 15 bases of the junction left unmatched. This CDR3 is built from 19 residues. The CDR3 here is CASSGSNLRTSGTTDTQYF. As DNA, the CDR3 is TGTGCCAGCAGCGGCAGTAATCTCCGGACTAGCGGAACCACAGATACGCAGTATTTT.

V and J are TRBV27 and TRBJ2-3; 8 positions agree with TRBD1. V was clipped by 7 bases and J by 8 bases; unmatched bases: 11. This CDR3 has 14 amino acids. Per the germline V gene, CDR1 is MNHEY and CDR2 is SMNVEV (reference sequence). CDR3 residues: CASKAGGALGTQYF. In DNA form, the CDR3 reads TGTGCCAGCAAGGCAGGGGGCGCGTTGGGTACGCAGTATTTT.

The chain links TRBV18 to TRBJ2-7, with D tentatively TRBD1 (6 bases). The V end lost 0 bases, the J end lost 3 bases, and 6 bases lay between the germline ends. Germline-derived CDR1 and CDR2 are KGHSH and LQKENI. The CDR3 is made up of 13 amino acids. CDR3 sequence: CASSPPQGYEQYF. As DNA, the CDR3 is TGTGCCAGCTCACCACCACAGGGCTACGAGCAGTACTTC.

The rearrangement links TRBV5-1 to TRBJ2-6; no definite D call. The V end lost 3 bases, the J end lost 3 bases, and 13 bases lay between the germline ends. Germline V lookup: CDR1 SGHRS, CDR2 YFSETQ. This CDR3 contains 16 residues. The CDR3 bases are TGCGCCAGCAGCTCCCGCGGAGCCCTTGGGGCCAACGTCCTGACTTTC. Amino acid sequence: CASSSRGALGANVLTF.

The chain employs TRBV7-2 and TRBJ2-7; TRBD2 might be the D (5 bases). V was trimmed by 2 bases and J by 5 bases, leaving 16 bases between them. This CDR3 region has 15 residues. In germline, CDR1 is SGHTA, CDR2 FQGNSA. The CDR3 loop reads CASSLRGQLVDEQYF. The CDR3 bases are TGTGCCAGCAGCTTAAGAGGGCAGTTGGTGGACGAGCAGTACTTC.

The chain recombines TRBV9 with TRBJ1-2; the D gene is possibly TRBD1 (5 bases). The germline gives CDR1 SGDLS, CDR2 YYNGEE. The CDR3 length is 13 residues. Trimming removed 4 bases from V and 4 bases from J, with 11 bases in between. CDR3 bases: TGTGCCAGCAGCTCCCAGGGTCTCTATGGCTACACCTTC. Translation: CASSSQGLYGYTF. Variable domain in full (rest from reference TRBV9 and TRBJ1-2): DSGVTQTPKHLITATGQRVTLRCSPRSGDLSVYWYQQSLDQGLQFLIQYYNGEERAKGNILERFSAQQFPDLHSELNLSSLELGDSALYFCASSSQGLYGYTFGSGTRLTVV.